The sequence of this T cell receptor beta chain was determined in a study of blood T cell repertoires in COVID-19. Study information: The cDNA or gDNA used as material had been derived from T cells, B-cell-depleted T cells, or PBMCs.

This clone was counted between two and nine times. Original handling: How many nucleated cells were present was estimated from reference gene primer amplification. Measured with immunoSEQ multiplex PCR; TCRdb has only the in-frame clones, and not every one. V, J and clone size are taken as reported in that table, and D and trimming were inferred from the DNA itself. The sample shows tens of thousands of clones, about four fifths of them seen only once. The CDR3 spans 14 residues. Per the germline V gene, CDR1 is SNHLY and CDR2 is FYNNEI. After removal of 7 bases from V and 5 bases from J, the junction contained 5 bases not matched to a gene.

Sequencing used peripheral blood. The receptor was derived from a human donor in a cohort sampled during active COVID-19. This chain links TRBV2 with TRBJ1-5; 10 bases are shared with TRBD1. In nucleotides, the CDR3 is TGTGCCAGCACCGGGACAGGGGTGGATCAGCCCCAGCATTTT. Its translation: CASTGTGVDQPQHF.